Listed here are 24 T cell receptor beta chains from one sample, sequenced in a study of T cell clonotyping in hematopoietic cell transplantation. Clones were sequenced by immunoSEQ multiplex PCR, and TCRdb holds only the in-frame ones, with some missing. The sample shows about 21,000 clones, roughly nine tenths of them seen only once. Time point noted: recipient sample about 28 days before transplant, after cytoreduction. Sequencing used peripheral blood mononuclear cells, obtained before stem cell transplant. Every receptor here comes from a man between 18 and 35 years old with biphenotypic leukemia. Some clones in this sample may be carry-over from other donors' samples.

The V and J genes are TRBV7-2 and TRBJ1-1; D is unresolved. This CDR3 is 15 amino acids long. V shed 5 bases and J shed 1 base, with 14 bases lying between them. The germline CDR1 and CDR2 sequences are SGHTA and FQGNSA. DNA for the CDR3: TGTGCCAGCAGCCCCGGCGGACTCAAGAACACTGAAGCTTTCTTT. Translating it yields CASSPGGLKNTEAFF. The full variable domain, with the rest looked up from reference TRBV7-2 and TRBJ1-1, is GAGVSQSPSNKVTEKGKDVELRCDPISGHTALYWYRQSLGQGLEFLIYFQGNSAPDKSGLPSDRFSAERTGGSVSTLTIQRTQQEDSAVYLCASSPGGLKNTEAFFGQGTRLTVV.

The genes are TRBV4-1 and TRBJ2-7, with D uncertain. V was cut by 1 base and J by 2 bases, with 9 bases left in between. The CDR3 length is 14 residues. Germline lookup yields CDR1 MGHRA and CDR2 YSYEKL. Written as DNA, the CDR3 is TGCGCCAGCAGCCAAGTGTCAGCAGCCTACGAGCAGTACTTC. It encodes CASSQVSAAYEQYF.

V and J are TRBV29-1 and TRBJ2-7; no reliable D call. The CDR3 length is 12 residues. V lost 4 bases to trimming and J lost 6 bases, with 13 bases between them. The V gene's germline CDR1 is SQVTM and CDR2 ANQGSEA. The CDR3: CSVVDIRSEQYF. CDR3 in DNA: TGCAGCGTTGTGGATATAAGGAGCGAGCAGTACTTC.

The rearrangement uses TRBV5-6 and TRBJ1-6; unclear D gene. Looked up from germline, CDR1 is SGHDT and CDR2 is YYEEEE. This CDR3 region has 14 residues. Trimming took 0 bases from V and 10 from J, leaving 11 bases between them. The CDR3 bases are TGTGCCAGCAGCTTGGCAGCTACGGAATCACCCCTCCACTTT. Translated: CASSLAATESPLHF.

The V and J genes are TRBV7-6 and TRBJ2-7, with TRBD2 identical over 7 bases. V was clipped by 5 bases and J by 5 bases; unmatched bases: 15. The CDR3 runs to 16 residues. Germline CDR1 and CDR2: SGHVS and FNYEAQ. In nucleotides, the CDR3 is TGTGCCAGCAGCCTCGCTGGGGGGGAGGGCCTGAACGAGCAGTACTTC. This encodes CASSLAGGEGLNEQYF.

The rearrangement links TRBV10-3 to TRBJ2-1, with D maybe TRBD2 (7 bases). Germline values: CDR1 ENHRY, CDR2 SYGVKD. Trimming removed 6 bases at V and 5 bases at J, with 17 bases between. The CDR3 is made up of 15 amino acids. The CDR3 region is CAIRSGGGGHNEQFF. In nucleotides, the CDR3 is TGTGCCATCAGATCGGGGGGCGGGGGCCACAATGAGCAGTTCTTC.

This sequence joins TRBV19 and TRBJ1-6; no firm D call. This CDR3 comprises 15 residues. V was shortened by 5 bases and J by 7 bases, with 15 bases between the two germline ends. Germline V gene sequence: CDR1 LNHDA, CDR2 SQIVND (reference sequence). The CDR3 DNA follows: TGTGCCAGTAGTGCCCAACTTAAAACAAATTCACCCCTCCACTTT. It translates to CASSAQLKTNSPLHF.

The chain carries TRBV4-1 and TRBJ2-4; 9 bases line up with TRBD2. The CDR3 is 15 amino acids. Germline CDR1 reads MGHRA; CDR2 reads YSYEKL. V was clipped by 4 bases and J by 7 bases; unmatched bases: 8. CDR3 protein: CASSPLAGEPNIQYF. CDR3 nucleotides: TGCGCCAGCAGCCCTTTAGCGGGAGAGCCGAACATTCAGTACTTC.

This clone was seen a handful of times. This rearrangement joins TRBV4-1 to TRBJ2-7; possible D gene TRBD2, 5 bases. Looked up from germline, CDR1 is MGHRA and CDR2 is YSYEKL. The CDR3 loop spans 17 amino acids. The germline V and J ends were trimmed by 3 bases and 0 bases, with 18 bases remaining between them. The CDR3 DNA follows: TGCGCCAGCAGCCACCTTAAACCGGGGTCTAGCTCCTACGAGCAGTACTTC. Its protein product is CASSHLKPGSSSYEQYF.

The rearrangement joins TRBV27 to TRBJ2-3; maybe TRBD1 (6 bases). The length of the CDR3 is 15 residues. The V gene's germline CDR1 is MNHEY and CDR2 SMNVEV (reference sequence). V lost 5 bases and J lost 0, with 12 bases in between. The CDR3 DNA sequence: TGTGCCAGCAGTGCACAGGGAGCTAGCACAGATACGCAGTATTTT. It yields the protein CASSAQGASTDTQYF.

J is TRBJ1-5 and V is TRBV5-1; D is unclear. The germline V gene encodes CDR1 SGHRS and CDR2 YFSETQ. This CDR3 spans 15 amino acids. V was trimmed by 0 bases and J by 6 bases, leaving 13 bases between them. CDR3 loop: CASSLEGGKAQPQHF. Written as DNA, the CDR3 is TGCGCCAGCAGCTTGGAAGGAGGGAAGGCTCAGCCCCAGCATTTT.

The genes are TRBV6-4 and TRBJ2-3; TRBD2 agrees at 10 bases. Germline CDR1 is MRHNA and CDR2 is SNTAGT. The CDR3 length is 15 residues. V dropped 7 bases and J dropped 1; count of bases not matched to a gene: 5. The DNA of the CDR3 is TGTGCCAGCATCACCGGGACTAGCGGCACAGATACGCAGTATTTT. Protein: CASITGTSGTDTQYF.

The chain is built from TRBV27 and TRBJ2-7; TRBD1 might be the D (5 bases). Germline CDR1 and CDR2: MNHEY and SMNVEV (reference sequence). Trimming left V 0 bases short and J 3 bases short, with 15 bases between. The CDR3 extends over 16 amino acids. The CDR3 nucleotides read TGTGCCAGCAGTTTATCGAGCCTGTCAGGGAACTACGAGCAGTACTTC. It encodes CASSLSSLSGNYEQYF.

The chain is built from TRBV9 and TRBJ2-5, with 13 bases identical to TRBD2. J was trimmed by 4 bases and V by 6 bases; bases with no gene match: 18. The CDR3 spans 19 residues. Germline CDR1 reads SGDLS; CDR2 reads YYNGEE. This CDR3 reads CASTDSPLAGGAGGETQYF. The CDR3 nucleotides are TGTGCCAGCACCGACTCCCCACTAGCGGGGGGGGCGGGAGGAGAGACCCAGTACTTC. Supplemented by reference TRBV9 and TRBJ2-5, the full variable domain reads DSGVTQTPKHLITATGQRVTLRCSPRSGDLSVYWYQQSLDQGLQFLIQYYNGEERAKGNILERFSAQQFPDLHSELNLSSLELGDSALYFCASTDSPLAGGAGGETQYFGPGTRLLVL.

This chain uses TRBV10-1 with TRBJ2-3; 8 bases line up with TRBD2. Germline CDR1 and CDR2: WNHNN and SYGVQD (reference sequence). This CDR3 has 15 amino acids. The J segment lost 0 bases and the V segment lost 6 bases, leaving 5 bases of the junction unmatched. CDR3 bases: TGCGCCAGCAGCTTAGCGGGACCTAGCACAGATACGCAGTATTTT. Translating gives CASSLAGPSTDTQYF.

This chain links TRBV6-1 with TRBJ1-2; no definite D call. CDR3 size: 13 residues. Trimming stripped 3 bases from V and 1 base from J, with 6 bases between. Germline V gives CDR1 MNHNS, CDR2 SASEGT. In DNA, the CDR3 is TGTGCCAGCAGTGAGAGCATTAACTATGGCTACACCTTC. Translating it yields CASSESINYGYTF.

This chain joins TRBV14 and TRBJ2-5, with 13 bases identical to TRBD2. Germline V gene data show CDR1 as SGHDN and CDR2 as FVKESK. The junction had 4 bases not matched to a gene; V was cut back by 4 bases and J by 5 bases. This CDR3 contains 15 residues. In DNA, the CDR3 is TGTGCCAGCAGCCTACCGACTAGCGGGAGGGAGACCCAGTACTTC. This encodes CASSLPTSGRETQYF.

This chain connects TRBV30 to TRBJ1-1; TRBD1 agrees at 7 bases. Trimming cost V 3 bases and J 3 bases; bases outside gene matches: 1. The length of the CDR3 is 12 residues. CDR1 and CDR2 from the germline V gene are GTSNPN and SVGIG (reference sequence). As DNA, the CDR3 is TGTGCCTGGAGAGGGACAGACACTGAAGCTTTCTTT. Its protein product is CAWRGTDTEAFF.

This chain uses TRBV11-2 with TRBJ2-1, with 13 bases fitting TRBD2. This CDR3 has 16 amino acids. After removal of 1 base from V and 4 bases from J, the junction contained 1 base not matched to a gene. CDR1 is SGHAT, CDR2 FQNNGV, per germline. CDR3 DNA sequence: TGTGCCAGCAGCTTAGGACTAGCGGGGGGATACAATGAGCAGTTCTTC. Protein sequence: CASSLGLAGGYNEQFF.

V usage is TRBV27 and J usage is TRBJ2-7; D is ambiguous. Trimming removed 3 bases from V and 3 bases from J, with 9 bases in between. CDR1 is MNHEY and CDR2 is SMNVEV in the germline V gene (reference sequence). The CDR3 has 13 amino acids. The CDR3 spells CASSFGRDYEQYF. The CDR3, as DNA: TGTGCCAGCAGTTTCGGCAGAGACTACGAGCAGTACTTC.

Only a few counts were recorded for this clone. V is TRBV7-6 and J is TRBJ2-2; D is undetermined. Per germline, CDR1 SGHVS and CDR2 FNYEAQ. This CDR3 has 12 amino acids. V lost 5 bases, J lost 7 bases, and 8 bases lay in between. The CDR3 loop reads CASSPGIGELFF. For the CDR3, the DNA is TGTGCCAGCAGCCCCGGTATCGGGGAGCTGTTTTTT.

The genes are TRBV15 and TRBJ2-3; the match to TRBD1 covers 10 bases. CDR3 length: 17 amino acids. V trimming: 4 bases; J trimming: 2 bases; junction bases outside the gene matches: 9. Germline V gene data show CDR1 as LNHNV and CDR2 as YYDKDF (reference sequence). CDR3 amino acids: CATSTGGQGIYTDTQYF. The DNA for the CDR3 is TGTGCCACCAGCACAGGGGGACAGGGGATATACACAGATACGCAGTATTTT. Drawing the rest from reference TRBV15 and TRBJ2-3, the complete variable domain is DAMVIQNPRYQVTQFGKPVTLSCSQTLNHNVMYWYQQKSSQAPKLLFHYYDKDFNNEADTPDNFQSRRPNTSFCFLDIRSPGLGDTAMYLCATSTGGQGIYTDTQYFGPGTRLTVL.

The chain links TRBV11-3 to TRBJ2-7; 7 bases are shared with TRBD2. The CDR3 has 14 amino acids. Germline V lookup: CDR1 SGHNT, CDR2 YENEEA. V gave up 2 bases and J gave up 3 bases; unmatched junction bases: 4. As DNA, the CDR3 is TGTGCCAGCAGCTTACGGGGGGTGGGCTACGAGCAGTACTTC. Protein sequence: CASSLRGVGYEQYF.

The J gene is TRBJ2-7, the V gene TRBV2, with 9 positions matching TRBD1. Trimming cost V 5 bases and J 2 bases; bases outside gene matches: 10. From germline, CDR1 is SNHLY and CDR2 FYNNEI. This CDR3 is 16 amino acids long. CDR3 sequence reads: CASSRGTGRTTYEQYF. The DNA for the CDR3 is TGTGCCAGCAGTCGCGGGACAGGGCGTACGACCTACGAGCAGTACTTC. The full variable domain, its missing parts supplied by reference TRBV2 and TRBJ2-7, is EPEVTQTPSHQVTQMGQEVILRCVPISNHLYFYWYRQILGQKVEFLVSFYNNEISEKSEIFDDQFSVERPDGSNFTLKIRSTKLEDSAMYFCASSRGTGRTTYEQYFGPGTRLTVT.